The rows below give T cell receptor beta chains drawn from one sample of a study of Ad26.COV2.S vaccination and SARS-CoV-2 variants. Only in-frame clones appear in the TCRdb table, and some are missing; sequencing was by immunoSEQ multiplex PCR. The sample yields over 350,000 clones, about 85% seen once. Material: peripheral blood, obtained in a trial of Ad26.COV2.S vaccine versus placebo. These receptor sequences come from a person aged 18 to 59 who received the Ad26.COV2.S COVID-19 vaccine or a placebo. CDR3s include the opening cysteine and the closing phenylalanine or tryptophan. D genes are given only for firm matches. Clone size is given for some rows only: seen once, a few or many times, or a class if the clone is expanded.

length,J,size,V,D,DNA,CDR3
16,TRBJ2-5,.,TRBV5-1,TRBD1,TGCGCCAGCAGCTCCGCGACAGGGCTTGGTCAAGAGACCCAGTACTTC,CASSSATGLGQETQYF
13,TRBJ1-2,.,TRBV6-5,.,TGTGCCAGCACCCCGGGGAGGCAGGGTGAGAGCGCCTTC,CASTPGRQGESAF
15,TRBJ2-2,few,TRBV5-1,.,TGCGCCAGCAGCCCAGACAGGAACCCTACCGGGGAGCTGTTTTTT,CASSPDRNPTGELFF
15,TRBJ2-1,.,TRBV4-1,TRBD2,TGCGCCAGCAGGCTAGCGGGCAGCTCCTACAATGAGCAGTTCTTC,CASRLAGSSYNEQFF
14,TRBJ1-2,.,TRBV5-1,TRBD1,TGCGCCAGCAGCAGGGACACCGGGACAGGAGCCTACACCTTC,CASSRDTGTGAYTF
19,TRBJ2-5,.,TRBV20-1,TRBD2,TGCAGTGCTAGTGGGGGACTCGCGGGGGGCCGGGACCCCCAAGAGACCCAGTACTTC,CSASGGLAGGRDPQETQYF
14,TRBJ1-1,.,TRBV6-2/TRBV6-3,TRBD1,TGTGCCAGCAGTCCCATGACAGGGTCCACTGAAGCTTTCTTT,CASSPMTGSTEAFF
13,TRBJ2-7,.,TRBV18,.,TGTGCCAGCTCACCCGCCGTCTCCTACGAGCAGTACTTC,CASSPAVSYEQYF
16,TRBJ1-1,.,TRBV11-2,TRBD1,TGTGCCAGCAGCCCCGGGACAGGTTACTTGAGCACTGAAGCTTTCTTT,CASSPGTGYLSTEAFF
13,TRBJ2-3,.,TRBV25-1,.,TGTGCCAGCAGTGAATTTTCGGCCGCTGCGCAGTATTTT,CASSEFSAAAQYF
17,TRBJ1-5,.,TRBV6-2/TRBV6-3,.,TGTGCCAGCAGTTACTCGAGGGTCCGGGAATCTAATCAGCCCCAGCATTTT,CASSYSRVRESNQPQHF
15,TRBJ2-7,few,TRBV6-2/TRBV6-3,.,TGTGCCAGCAGTTACCTGGACAGGGAGGGGAACGAGCAGTACTTC,CASSYLDREGNEQYF
13,TRBJ2-5,.,TRBV3-1/TRBV3-2,.,TGTGCCAGCAGCGCGAGACTAGGTGAGACCCAGTACTTC,CASSARLGETQYF
13,TRBJ1-1,.,TRBV27,.,TGTGCCAGCAGTTTAGCCACGAACACTGAAGCTTTCTTT,CASSLATNTEAFF
14,TRBJ1-1,.,TRBV27,.,TGTGCCAGCAGTTTTTACGGTGGGGGCACTGAAGCTTTCTTT,CASSFYGGGTEAFF
15,TRBJ1-4,.,TRBV19,.,TGTGCCAGTAGTATAAGGTTGAGGGTTAATGAAAAACTGTTTTTT,CASSIRLRVNEKLFF
12,TRBJ1-2,few,TRBV12-3/TRBV12-4,.,TGTGCCAGCAGTAGGCCCATCGGGGGCTACACCTTC,CASSRPIGGYTF
13,TRBJ1-1,.,TRBV11-3,.,TGTGCCAGCAGCTTGGACTCAGACAATCCAGCTTTCTTT,CASSLDSDNPAFF
16,TRBJ1-1,.,TRBV21-1,.,TGTGCCAGCAGCAATCCACAGGGGGCAAGGAACACTGAAGCTTTCTTT,CASSNPQGARNTEAFF
13,TRBJ1-5,once,TRBV5-1,.,TGCGCCAGCAGCTGGGACGGCAATCAGCCCCAGCATTTT,CASSWDGNQPQHF
15,TRBJ1-1,.,TRBV2,.,TGTGCCAGCAGTGTAAGGGCACCCCGGGACACTGAAGCTTTCTTT,CASSVRAPRDTEAFF
15,TRBJ1-1,.,TRBV5-1,TRBD1,TGCGCCAGCAGCTGGGACAGGGGCGTAGGCACTGAAGCTTTCTTT,CASSWDRGVGTEAFF
14,TRBJ1-2,.,TRBV29-1,TRBD1,TGCAGCGTTGATTCTACAGGGGCAGGATTTGGCTACACCTTC,CSVDSTGAGFGYTF
14,TRBJ2-3,.,TRBV7-9,.,TGTGCCAGCAGCTTAGTCGACAGCACAGATACGCAGTATTTT,CASSLVDSTDTQYF
17,TRBJ2-6,.,TRBV5-1,TRBD2,TGCGCCAGCAGCCCTGGGGGGGAGGGCTCTGGGGCCAACGTCCTGACTTTC,CASSPGGEGSGANVLTF
13,TRBJ1-1,.,TRBV29-1,.,TGCAGCGTAACAGGTTTCGGGAACACTGAAGCTTTCTTT,CSVTGFGNTEAFF
15,TRBJ1-2,.,TRBV3-1/TRBV3-2,.,TGTGCCAGCAGCCAAGAGGTGCAGGCGATTTATGGCTACACCTTC,CASSQEVQAIYGYTF
15,TRBJ2-3,once,TRBV10-3,TRBD2,TGTGCCATCAGCGAAAGTGGGACTAGGGGGGATACGCAGTATTTT,CAISESGTRGDTQYF
13,TRBJ1-3,.,TRBV12-3/TRBV12-4,.,TGTGCCGTCCGACAAAACTCTGGAAACACCATATATTTT,CAVRQNSGNTIYF
15,TRBJ2-6,.,TRBV5-4,.,TGTGCCAGCAGCCCCGGTATCTCTGGGGCCAACGTCCTGACTTTC,CASSPGISGANVLTF
14,TRBJ2-5,.,TRBV5-1,.,TGCGCCAGCAGCTTGACAGGGTCGCTGGAGACCCAGTACTTC,CASSLTGSLETQYF
15,TRBJ2-7,.,TRBV30,.,TGTGCCTGGAGTGTCAGGACGGTGGGCTCCTACGAGCAGTACTTC,CAWSVRTVGSYEQYF
17,TRBJ2-7,.,TRBV5-1,TRBD1,TGCGCCAGCAGCCTGTTTCCTCTACAGGGGGAATCCTACGAGCAGTACTTC,CASSLFPLQGESYEQYF